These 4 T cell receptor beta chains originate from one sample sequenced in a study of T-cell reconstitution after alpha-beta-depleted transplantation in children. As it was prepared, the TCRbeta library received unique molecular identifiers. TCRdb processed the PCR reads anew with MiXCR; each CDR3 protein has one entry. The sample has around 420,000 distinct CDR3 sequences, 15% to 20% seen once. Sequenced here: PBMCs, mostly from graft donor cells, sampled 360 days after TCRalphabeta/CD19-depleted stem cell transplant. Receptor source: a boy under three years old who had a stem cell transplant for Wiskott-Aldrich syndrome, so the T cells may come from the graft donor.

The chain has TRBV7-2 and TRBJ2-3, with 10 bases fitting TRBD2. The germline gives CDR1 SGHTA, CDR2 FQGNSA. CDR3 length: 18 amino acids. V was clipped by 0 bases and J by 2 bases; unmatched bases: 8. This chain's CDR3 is CASSLAVIAGGHTDTQYF. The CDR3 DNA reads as TGTGCCAGCAGCTTAGCGGTAATAGCGGGGGGACACACAGATACGCAGTATTTT.

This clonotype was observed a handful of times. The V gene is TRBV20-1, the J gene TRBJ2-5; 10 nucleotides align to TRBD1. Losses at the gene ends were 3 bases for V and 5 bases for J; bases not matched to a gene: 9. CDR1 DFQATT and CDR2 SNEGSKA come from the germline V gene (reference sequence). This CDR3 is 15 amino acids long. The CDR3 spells CSARTRQGALETQYF. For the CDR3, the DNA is TGCAGTGCTAGGACTCGACAGGGGGCCTTGGAGACCCAGTACTTC.

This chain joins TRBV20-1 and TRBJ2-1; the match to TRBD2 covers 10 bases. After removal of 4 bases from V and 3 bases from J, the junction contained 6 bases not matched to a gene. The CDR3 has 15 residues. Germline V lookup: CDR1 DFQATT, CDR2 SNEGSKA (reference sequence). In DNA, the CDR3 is TGCAGTGCTACCGTCTCTAGCGGGGGCTACAATGAGCAGTTCTTC. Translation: CSATVSSGGYNEQFF.

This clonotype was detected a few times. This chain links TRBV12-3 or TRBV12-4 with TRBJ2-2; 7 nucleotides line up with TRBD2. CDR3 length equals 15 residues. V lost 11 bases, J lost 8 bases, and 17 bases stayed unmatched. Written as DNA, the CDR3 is TGTGCCTCCAGAAAGCGGGACGGCAGGTGGGGGGAGCTGTTTTTT. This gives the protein CASRKRDGRWGELFF.